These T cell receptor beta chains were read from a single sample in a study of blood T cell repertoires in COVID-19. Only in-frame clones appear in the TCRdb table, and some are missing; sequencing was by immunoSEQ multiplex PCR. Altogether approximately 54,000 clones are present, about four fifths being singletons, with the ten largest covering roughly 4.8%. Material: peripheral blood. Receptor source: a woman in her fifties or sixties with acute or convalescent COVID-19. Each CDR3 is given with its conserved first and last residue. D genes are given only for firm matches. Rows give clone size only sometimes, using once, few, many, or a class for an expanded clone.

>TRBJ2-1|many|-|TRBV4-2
CASSQLGGSGSYNEQFF
TGTGCCAGCAGCCAGTTGGGTGGGAGCGGATCCTACAATGAGCAGTTCTTC
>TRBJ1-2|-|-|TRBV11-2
CASSPPGAQVYGYTF
TGTGCCAGCAGCCCCCCTGGGGCGCAGGTCTATGGCTACACCTTC
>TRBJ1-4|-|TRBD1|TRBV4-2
CASSQVDRGDEKLFF
TGTGCCAGCAGCCAAGTGGACAGGGGGGATGAAAAACTGTTTTTT
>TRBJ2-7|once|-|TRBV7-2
CASSLAQTYEQYF
TGTGCCAGCAGCTTAGCACAGACCTACGAGCAGTACTTC
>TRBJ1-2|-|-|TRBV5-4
CASSLMTGGLANYGYTF
TGTGCCAGCAGCTTAATGACCGGAGGGTTAGCTAACTATGGCTACACCTTC
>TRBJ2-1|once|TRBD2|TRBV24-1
CATRAGRTTGNEQFF
TGTGCCACCCGAGCGGGGCGAACTACGGGCAATGAGCAGTTCTTC
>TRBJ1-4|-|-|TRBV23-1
CASIFHRQPGGNEKLFF
TGCGCCAGCATATTCCACCGACAGCCGGGTGGGAATGAAAAACTGTTTTTT
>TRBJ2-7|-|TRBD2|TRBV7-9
CASSNPSRLAGGEQYF
TGTGCCAGCAGCAACCCCTCCCGGCTAGCGGGAGGGGAGCAGTACTTC
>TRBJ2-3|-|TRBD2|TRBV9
CASSESSGKGTDTQYF
TGTGCCAGCAGTGAATCTAGCGGGAAGGGAACAGATACGCAGTATTTT
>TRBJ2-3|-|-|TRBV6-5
CASRTSTDTQYF
TGTGCCAGCAGGACTAGCACAGATACGCAGTATTTT
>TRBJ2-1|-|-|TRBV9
CASSVEDYRYEQFF
TGTGCCAGCAGCGTAGAGGACTACAGGTATGAGCAGTTCTTC
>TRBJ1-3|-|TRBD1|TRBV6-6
CATIRQGPGNTIYF
TGTGCCACGATCCGACAGGGCCCTGGAAACACCATATATTTT
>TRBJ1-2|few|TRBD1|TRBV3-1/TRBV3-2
CASSQRQGAGYGYTF
TGTGCCAGCAGCCAAAGACAGGGGGCTGGCTATGGCTACACCTTC
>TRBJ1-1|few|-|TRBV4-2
CASSQGPEAFF
TGTGCCAGCAGCCAGGGCCCTGAAGCTTTCTTT
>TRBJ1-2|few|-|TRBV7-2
CASSRTRGIRDGYTF
TGTGCCAGCAGCAGAACCAGAGGTATTAGAGATGGCTACACCTTC
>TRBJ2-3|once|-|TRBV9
CASSVEQTDTQYF
TGTGCCAGCAGCGTAGAACAGACAGATACGCAGTATTTT
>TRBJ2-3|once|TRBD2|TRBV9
CASSVASGRALTDTQYF
TGTGCCAGCAGCGTAGCTAGCGGGAGGGCCCTCACAGATACGCAGTATTTT
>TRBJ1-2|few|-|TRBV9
CASSVGWTAVGYTF
TGTGCCAGCAGCGTAGGGTGGACAGCGGTGGGCTACACCTTC
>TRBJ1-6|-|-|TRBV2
CASSDGGRGLYNSPLHF
TGTGCCAGCAGTGATGGGGGCCGGGGCTTATATAATTCACCCCTCCACTTT
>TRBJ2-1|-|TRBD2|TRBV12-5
CASASGLAGYNEQFF
TGTGCTAGTGCCTCGGGGCTAGCGGGGTACAATGAGCAGTTCTTC
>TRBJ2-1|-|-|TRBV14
CASSPIDYNEQFF
TGTGCCAGCAGCCCAATAGACTACAATGAGCAGTTCTTC
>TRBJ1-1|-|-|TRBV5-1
CASSPLPADTEAFF
TGCGCCAGCAGCCCCCTGCCGGCGGACACTGAAGCTTTCTTT
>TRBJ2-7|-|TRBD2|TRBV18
CASSREVAGGNYEQYF
TGTGCCAGCTCACGAGAAGTAGCGGGGGGAAACTACGAGCAGTACTTC
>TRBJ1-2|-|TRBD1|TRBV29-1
CSVGSGQGDGYTF
TGCAGCGTTGGTTCGGGACAGGGCGATGGCTACACCTTC
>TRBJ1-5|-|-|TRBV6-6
CASSLTELYTNQPQHF
TGTGCCAGCAGTTTAACCGAATTATACACCAATCAGCCCCAGCATTTT
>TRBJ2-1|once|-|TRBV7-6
CASSSFLHPPTNEQFF
TGTGCCAGCAGCTCGTTCTTACACCCGCCCACCAATGAGCAGTTCTTC
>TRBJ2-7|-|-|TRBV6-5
CAIISSYEQYF
TGTGCCATCATCAGCTCCTACGAGCAGTACTTC
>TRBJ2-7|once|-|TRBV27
CASKFSGIGGEEQYF
TGTGCCAGCAAATTCTCAGGGATTGGGGGCGAGGAGCAGTACTTC
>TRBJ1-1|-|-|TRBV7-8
CASSLADFSAPEAFF
TGTGCCAGCAGCTTAGCGGACTTTTCAGCCCCTGAAGCTTTCTTT